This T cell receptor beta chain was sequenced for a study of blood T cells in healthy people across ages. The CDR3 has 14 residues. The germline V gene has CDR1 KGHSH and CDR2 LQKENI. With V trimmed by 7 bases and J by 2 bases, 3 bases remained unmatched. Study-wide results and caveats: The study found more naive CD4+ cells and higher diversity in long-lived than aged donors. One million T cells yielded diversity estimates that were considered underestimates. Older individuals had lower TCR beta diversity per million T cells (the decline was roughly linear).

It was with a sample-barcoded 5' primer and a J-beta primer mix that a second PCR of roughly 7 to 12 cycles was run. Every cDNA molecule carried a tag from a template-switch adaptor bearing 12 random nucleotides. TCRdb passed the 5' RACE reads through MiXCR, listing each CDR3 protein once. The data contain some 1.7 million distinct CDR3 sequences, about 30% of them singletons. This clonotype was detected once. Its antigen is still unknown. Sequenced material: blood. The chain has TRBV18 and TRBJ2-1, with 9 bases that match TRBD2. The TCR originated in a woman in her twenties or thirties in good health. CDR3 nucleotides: TGTGCCAGCTTATCTAGCGGGACCTACAATGAGCAGTTCTTC. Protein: CASLSSGTYNEQFF.